The next 18 T cell receptor beta chains were all read from a single sample in a study of T cell clusters in autoimmune cytopenias. Roughly 38,000 genome equivalents of blood DNA were amplified for TRB. Multiplex touch-down PCR amplified TRB using TRB-A and TRB-B pools in one tube. From its re-call of the multiplex PCR reads, TCRdb lists each CDR3 protein once, without DNA. The data show about 7,000 distinct CDR3 sequences, and the top ten clones hold around 20%. This same sample was also part of a study on T cell repertoires in aging, cancer and after chemotherapy.

The sample comprised peripheral blood. All receptors come from a human donor in good health.

The chain combines TRBV6-5 with TRBJ1-1; with no DNA, the TCRdb D assignment of TRBD1 cannot be verified. This CDR3 has 15 residues. Germline loops: CDR1 MNHEY, CDR2 SVGAGI. CDR3: CASSIQGAVLSEAFF.

Judged by frequency, this clonotype is medium-sized. The J gene is TRBJ1-6, the V gene TRBV27; TCRdb selects TRBD1, and the lack of DNA leaves this call unchecked. Germline V gives CDR1 MNHEY, CDR2 SMNVEV (reference sequence). There are 16 residues in the CDR3. The CDR3 protein is CASSQIQGAPRSPLHF.

This chain joins TRBV20-1 and TRBJ2-7; TCRdb's D call, TRBD2, is unchecked because there is no DNA. Germline CDR1 reads DFQATT; CDR2 reads SNEGSKA (reference sequence). The CDR3 covers 13 residues. CDR3: CSARTSGDPSQYF.

By frequency, this clonotype is medium-sized. CDR3 region: CASSADGSSYEQYF. The rearrangement joins TRBV6-4 to TRBJ2-7. Germline lookup yields CDR1 MRHNA and CDR2 SNTAGT. CDR3 length equals 14 residues.

This clonotype is deemed medium-sized by its frequency. The chain employs TRBV6-5 and TRBJ2-7. Looked up from germline, CDR1 is MNHEY and CDR2 is SVGAGI. This CDR3 has 15 residues. The CDR3 sequence is CASSYPSESSYEQYF.

V usage is TRBV4-2 and J usage is TRBJ1-2. The CDR3 is 16 amino acids. CDR1 LGHNA and CDR2 YNFKEQ come from the germline V gene. This CDR3 is CASSQTGGRDDYGYTF.

V is TRBV13 and J is TRBJ2-2; TCRdb returns TRBD1, unconfirmable since there is no DNA. This CDR3 contains 16 residues. Germline V gives CDR1 PRHDT, CDR2 FYEKMQ (reference sequence). CDR3 loop: CASSGRDRGFGGELFF.

The V gene is TRBV12-3 or TRBV12-4, the J gene TRBJ2-3; TCRdb's assignment of TRBD2 cannot be checked, as there is no DNA. The CDR3 contains 19 residues. This CDR3 reads CASSHRPTGLAGRTDTQYF.

This clonotype is classed as medium-sized by frequency. J is TRBJ1-2 and V is TRBV29-1; TCRdb selects TRBD1, and the lack of DNA leaves this call unchecked. The CDR3 loop spans 11 amino acids. The V gene's germline CDR1 is SQVTM and CDR2 ANQGSEA. This chain's CDR3 is CSVSRDYGYTF.

The V call is TRBV12-3 or TRBV12-4, the J call TRBJ2-5; TCRdb reports TRBD1, a call that lacks DNA to check it against. This CDR3 is built from 16 residues. The CDR3 loop reads CASSYSSRGQEETQYF.

The chain links TRBV19 to TRBJ1-5; no DNA is available, so the TRBD1 call from TCRdb remains unchecked. This CDR3 region has 21 residues. Germline-derived CDR1 and CDR2 are LNHDA and SQIVND (reference sequence). CDR3 loop: CASSISWTGMGLGSSNQPQHF.

The chain carries TRBV27 and TRBJ1-1; TCRdb's D gene call, TRBD1, goes unchecked for lack of DNA. The CDR3 is 18 residues long. CDR1 and CDR2 (germline): MNHEY, SMNVEV (reference sequence). Here the CDR3 reads CPRSKKHPRLLPNTEAFF.

This clonotype ranks as medium-sized in terms of frequency. The chain carries TRBV12-3 or TRBV12-4 and TRBJ1-2. CDR3 length: 12 amino acids. This chain's CDR3 is CASSTRGGGYTF.

The genes are TRBV5-6 and TRBJ1-1; there is no DNA to check the TCRdb D call of TRBD1. This CDR3 is 16 amino acids long. Germline CDR1 reads SGHDT; CDR2 reads YYEEEE. The CDR3 protein is CASSFLDRGGGTEAFF.

The chain carries TRBV7-2 and TRBJ2-5; no DNA is available, so the TRBD1 call from TCRdb remains unchecked. Germline loops: CDR1 SGHTA, CDR2 FQGNSA. This CDR3 has 12 amino acids. The CDR3 sequence: CASTPVGETQYF.

This clonotype registers medium-sized (0.01 to 0.1%) by frequency. V usage is TRBV29-1 and J usage is TRBJ1-5; no DNA is available, so the TRBD1 call from TCRdb remains unchecked. Germline V gives CDR1 SQVTM, CDR2 ANQGSEA. CDR3 size: 13 residues. The CDR3 reads CSVEASGSGPQHF.

The V and J genes are TRBV27 and TRBJ1-1. From germline, CDR1 is MNHEY and CDR2 SMNVEV (reference sequence). This CDR3 comprises 15 residues. The CDR3: CASLRQGGLGTEAFF.

The chain joins TRBV20-1 to TRBJ1-2; TCRdb's D gene call, TRBD1, goes unchecked for lack of DNA. The CDR3 has 14 residues. In germline, CDR1 is DFQATT, CDR2 SNEGSKA (reference sequence). This CDR3 is CSADYRGSSYGYTF.